The entry below describes one T cell receptor beta chain. The antigen remains undetermined. These data originate in a study of Ad26.COV2.S vaccination and SARS-CoV-2 variants. Looking at the study overall: Participants got Ad26.COV2.S intramuscularly, once or twice 56 days apart.

Indicated treatment: around 19 received Ad26.COV2.S at low or high dose, single or two shots; roughly 5 received placebo; per-sample allocation not given. Sample collection was performed on day 63 after the first vaccine or placebo injection. Expression of Wuhan-strain SARS-CoV-2 spike came from the Ad26 vector that formed the vaccine. Sequencing used immunoSEQ multiplex PCR; TCRdb keeps in-frame clones, though not all of them. The sample shows 400,000 to 450,000 clones, 80% to 95% of them seen only once. The study, taken as a whole, reports: Estimates derived from TCR breadth and depth analyses may have underestimated total T cell responses. Reports say spike-specific CD8+ and CD4+ T cell responses covered substantial breadth after vaccination.

CDR1 and CDR2 from the germline V gene are SGHKS and YYEKEE (reference sequence). The CDR3 loop spans 16 amino acids. J was trimmed by 0 bases and V by 4 bases; bases with no gene match: 4. Sequenced material: peripheral blood, taken in a trial of Ad26.COV2.S vaccine versus placebo. J is TRBJ1-6 and V is TRBV5-5; TRBD1 matches 7 bases. This receptor was identified in a person between 18 and 65 years old who received the Ad26.COV2.S COVID-19 vaccine or a placebo. This chain's CDR3 is CASSPGQSSYNSPLHF. The CDR3 DNA reads TGTGCCAGCAGCCCGGGACAGAGCTCCTATAATTCACCCCTCCACTTT. The full variable domain, rest sourced from reference TRBV5-5 and TRBJ1-6, is DAGVTQSPTHLIKTRGQQVTLRCSPISGHKSVSWYQQVLGQGPQFIFQYYEKEERGRGNFPDRFSARQFPNYSSELNVNALLLGDSALYLCASSPGQSSYNSPLHFGNGTRLTVT.